This TCR beta chain was identified in a study of blood T cell repertoires in COVID-19 (dated by TCRdb to 2020 to 2022). Concerning the study at large: The collaborator samples originated in the United States, Italy and Spain and spanned the acute and convalescent phases of COVID-19. The repertoires were made available in a free public database intended to serve as a resource for research on the immune response to SARS-CoV-2. Deeply sampled blood TCRbeta repertoires from subjects exposed to, actively infected with, or recovered from COVID-19 were included in the dataset. The material from the prospective study consisted of cDNA or gDNA derived from T cells, B-cell-depleted T cells, or PBMCs. Samples came from the ongoing ImmuneRACE study (first 160 participants) plus 1,254 subjects from 6 global collaborators. Nearly every sample came with metadata listing a de-identified subject ID, COVID-19 status, age in years and sex. Where available, HLA class I and class II types were taken from metadata supplied by the sample provider and were not determined by assay-based typing.

Results the study describes overall, beyond this receptor: The amount of clinical and demographic metadata varied by source and participant and was provided uncurated.

The CDR3 spans 13 residues, from the cysteine through the phenylalanine. The entry retains the CDR3 DNA only, 39 bases that are in frame from base 1. V sheds 1 base and J sheds 2 bases, leaving 5 bases between their ends. Sequences LGHDT (CDR1) and YNNKEL (CDR2) are obtained from the germline V gene (reference sequence). The immunoSEQ Assay, a bias-controlled multiplex PCR, was used to amplify TCRbeta CDR3 regions from genomic DNA. The published analysis was carried out like this. Nucleated cell counts per sample were estimated from amplification of reference gene primers within the assay. Sequence reads were collapsed and filtered to measure the absolute abundance of every unique TCRbeta CDR3 rearrangement. For each sample, productive Simpson clonality was calculated as the square root of Simpson's diversity index across productive rearrangements. TCRdb's version of the immuneACCESS table is confined to in-frame rearrangements and falls short of the full clone set. An unresolved V gene accounts for under half of the shortfall where checked; the remainder is of unknown origin. The V and J calls and clone size are taken from that table; D and trimming were inferred from the DNA. Present in this sample are roughly 160,000 clones, about 84% of which were seen just once. The top ten hold about 6% of the sample.

Enrolling through a virtual design, the prospective study's participants ranged in age from roughly 18 to 90 years and lived across roughly 23 United States geographic areas. In the prospective study, cohorts were assigned on the basis of participant-reported clinical history obtained from a screening survey and a study questionnaire. Mobile phlebotomists in the prospective study collected whole blood, serum and a nasopharyngeal or oropharyngeal swab from every participant. Additional blood draws and questionnaires over an approximately two-month period could optionally be provided by prospective study participants. Prospective study blood samples were shipped either frozen or at room temperature before DNA extraction. This clone was detected a few times. What antigen it recognizes has not been identified. No much larger clone is present one base from it, and per-base qualities are unavailable.

Sequencing was performed on PBMCs or T cells enriched from blood (not recorded which). The TCR originated in a woman aged 40 to 50 with acute COVID-19. The chain is encoded by TRBV3-1 (or the pseudogene TRBV3-2) joined to TRBJ2-5; tentative D gene TRBD2, with 5 bases matching. The nucleotides read TGTGCCAGCAGCCAAGGGAGGCAAGAGACCCAGTACTTC. Its protein product is CASSQGRQETQYF.